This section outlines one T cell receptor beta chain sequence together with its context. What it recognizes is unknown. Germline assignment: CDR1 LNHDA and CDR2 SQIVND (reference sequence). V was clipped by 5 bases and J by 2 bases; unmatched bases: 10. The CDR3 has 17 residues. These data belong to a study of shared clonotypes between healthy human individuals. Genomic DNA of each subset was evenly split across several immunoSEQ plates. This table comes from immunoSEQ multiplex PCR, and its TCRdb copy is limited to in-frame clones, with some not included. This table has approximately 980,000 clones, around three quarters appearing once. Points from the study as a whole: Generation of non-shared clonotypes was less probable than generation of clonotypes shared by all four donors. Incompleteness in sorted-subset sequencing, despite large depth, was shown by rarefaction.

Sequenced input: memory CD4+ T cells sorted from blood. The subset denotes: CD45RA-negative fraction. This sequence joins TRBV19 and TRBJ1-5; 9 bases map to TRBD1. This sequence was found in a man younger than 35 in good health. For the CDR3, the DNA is TGTGCCAGTAGTGCCTGGACAGGGGCCGGGGGCAATCAGCCCCAGCATTTT. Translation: CASSAWTGAGGNQPQHF.